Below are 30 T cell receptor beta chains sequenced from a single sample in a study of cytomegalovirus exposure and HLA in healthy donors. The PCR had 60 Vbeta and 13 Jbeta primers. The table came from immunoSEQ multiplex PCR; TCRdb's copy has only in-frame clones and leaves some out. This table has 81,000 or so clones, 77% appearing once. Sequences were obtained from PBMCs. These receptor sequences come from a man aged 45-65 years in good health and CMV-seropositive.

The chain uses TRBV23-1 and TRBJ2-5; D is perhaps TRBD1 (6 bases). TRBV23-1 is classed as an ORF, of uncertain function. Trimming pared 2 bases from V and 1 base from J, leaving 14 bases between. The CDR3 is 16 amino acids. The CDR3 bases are TGCGCCAGCAGTCAAGGGATCGGGACACCCCAAGAGACCCAGTACTTC. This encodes CASSQGIGTPQETQYF.

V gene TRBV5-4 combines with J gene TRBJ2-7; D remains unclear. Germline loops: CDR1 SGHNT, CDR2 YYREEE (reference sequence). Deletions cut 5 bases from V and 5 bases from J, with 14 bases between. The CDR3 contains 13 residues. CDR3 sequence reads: CASRRIYGDEQYF. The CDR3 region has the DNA TGTGCCAGCAGGAGGATATATGGCGACGAGCAGTACTTC.

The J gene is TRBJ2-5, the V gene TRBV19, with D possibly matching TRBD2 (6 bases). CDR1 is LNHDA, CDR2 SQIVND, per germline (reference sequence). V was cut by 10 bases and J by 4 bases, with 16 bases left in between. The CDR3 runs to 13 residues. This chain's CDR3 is CATRERAGETQYF. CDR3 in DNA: TGTGCCACCCGGGAGAGAGCGGGAGAGACCCAGTACTTC.

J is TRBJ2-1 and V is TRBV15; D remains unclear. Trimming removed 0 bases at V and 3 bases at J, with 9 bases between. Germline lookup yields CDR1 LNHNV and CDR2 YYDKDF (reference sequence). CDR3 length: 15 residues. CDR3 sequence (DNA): TGTGCCACCAGCAGAGACCCGTCGGTCTACAATGAGCAGTTCTTC. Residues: CATSRDPSVYNEQFF. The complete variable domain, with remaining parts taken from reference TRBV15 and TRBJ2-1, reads DAMVIQNPRYQVTQFGKPVTLSCSQTLNHNVMYWYQQKSSQAPKLLFHYYDKDFNNEADTPDNFQSRRPNTSFCFLDIRSPGLGDTAMYLCATSRDPSVYNEQFFGPGTRLTVL.

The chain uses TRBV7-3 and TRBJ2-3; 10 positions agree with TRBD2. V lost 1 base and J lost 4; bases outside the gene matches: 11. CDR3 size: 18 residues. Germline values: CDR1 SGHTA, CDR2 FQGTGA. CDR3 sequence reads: CASSLMSSGGGPADTQYF. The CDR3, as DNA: TGTGCCAGCAGCTTAATGTCTAGCGGGGGAGGGCCCGCAGATACGCAGTATTTT.

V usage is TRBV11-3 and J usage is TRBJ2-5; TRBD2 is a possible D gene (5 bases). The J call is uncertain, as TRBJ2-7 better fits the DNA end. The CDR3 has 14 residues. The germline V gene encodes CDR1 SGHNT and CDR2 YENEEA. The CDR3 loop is CASSVSVPPYEQYF. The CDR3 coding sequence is TGTGCCAGCAGTGTTAGCGTCCCGCCCTACGAGCAGTACTTC.

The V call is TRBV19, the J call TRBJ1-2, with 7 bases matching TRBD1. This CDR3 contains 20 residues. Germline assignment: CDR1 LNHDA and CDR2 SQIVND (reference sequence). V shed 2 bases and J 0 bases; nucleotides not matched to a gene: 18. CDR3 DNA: TGTGCCAGTAGTATAAAAGGAGGCCGGGACAGAACTGGGGCTAACTATGGCTACACCTTC. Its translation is CASSIKGGRDRTGANYGYTF.

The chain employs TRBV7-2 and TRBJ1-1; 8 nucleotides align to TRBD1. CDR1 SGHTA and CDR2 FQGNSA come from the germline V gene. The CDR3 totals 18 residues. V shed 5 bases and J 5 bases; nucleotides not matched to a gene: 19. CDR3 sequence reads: CASSLQRTGGFWGTEAFF. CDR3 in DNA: TGTGCCAGCAGCCTACAGAGAACAGGGGGATTTTGGGGGACTGAAGCTTTCTTT.

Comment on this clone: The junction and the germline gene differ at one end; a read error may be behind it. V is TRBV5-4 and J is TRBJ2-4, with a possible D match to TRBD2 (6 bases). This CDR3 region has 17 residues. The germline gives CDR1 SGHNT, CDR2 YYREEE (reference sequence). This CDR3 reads CASSLVSGALSKNSQYF. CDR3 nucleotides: TGTGCCAGCAGCTTGGTGTCGGGAGCCCTGTCCAAAAACAGTCAGTACTTC.

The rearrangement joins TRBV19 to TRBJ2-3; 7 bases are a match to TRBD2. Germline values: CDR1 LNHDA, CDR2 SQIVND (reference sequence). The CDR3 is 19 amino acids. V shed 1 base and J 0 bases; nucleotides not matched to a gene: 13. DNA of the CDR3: TGTGCCAGTAGTATAGGGCGGGCCGAGGGCGGGAGAAGCACAGATACGCAGTATTTT. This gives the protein CASSIGRAEGGRSTDTQYF.

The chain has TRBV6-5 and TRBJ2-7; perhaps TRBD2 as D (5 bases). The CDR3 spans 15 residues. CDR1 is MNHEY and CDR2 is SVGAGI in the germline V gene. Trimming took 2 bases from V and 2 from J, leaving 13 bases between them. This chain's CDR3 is CASSYVLAATYEQYF. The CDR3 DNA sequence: TGTGCCAGCAGTTACGTGCTAGCTGCTACCTACGAGCAGTACTTC.

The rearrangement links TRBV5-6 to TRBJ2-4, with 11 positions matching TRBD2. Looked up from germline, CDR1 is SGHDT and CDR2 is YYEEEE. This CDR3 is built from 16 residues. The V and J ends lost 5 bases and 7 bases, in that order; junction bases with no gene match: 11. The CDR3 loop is CASRISGRAVGNIQYF. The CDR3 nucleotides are TGTGCCAGCAGGATTAGCGGGAGGGCCGTGGGGAACATTCAGTACTTC.

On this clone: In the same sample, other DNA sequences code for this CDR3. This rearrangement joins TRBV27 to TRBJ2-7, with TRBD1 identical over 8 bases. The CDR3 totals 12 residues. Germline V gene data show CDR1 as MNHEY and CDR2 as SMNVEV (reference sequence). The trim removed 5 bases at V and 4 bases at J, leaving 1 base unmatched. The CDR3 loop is CASSRQGYEQYF. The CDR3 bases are TGTGCCAGCAGTCGACAGGGGTACGAGCAGTACTTC.

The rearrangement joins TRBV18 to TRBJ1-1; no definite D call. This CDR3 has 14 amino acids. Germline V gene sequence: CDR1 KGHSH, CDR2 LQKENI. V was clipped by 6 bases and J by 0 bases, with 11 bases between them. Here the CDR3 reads CASSPASMNTEAFF. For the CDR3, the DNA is TGTGCCAGCTCCCCTGCAAGCATGAACACTGAAGCTTTCTTT.

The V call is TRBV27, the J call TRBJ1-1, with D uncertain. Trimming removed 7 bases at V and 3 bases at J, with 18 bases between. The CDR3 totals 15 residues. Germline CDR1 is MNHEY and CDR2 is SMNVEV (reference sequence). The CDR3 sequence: CASTSRLGPDTEAFF. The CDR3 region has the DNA TGTGCCAGCACTTCCCGCCTGGGCCCGGACACTGAAGCTTTCTTT.

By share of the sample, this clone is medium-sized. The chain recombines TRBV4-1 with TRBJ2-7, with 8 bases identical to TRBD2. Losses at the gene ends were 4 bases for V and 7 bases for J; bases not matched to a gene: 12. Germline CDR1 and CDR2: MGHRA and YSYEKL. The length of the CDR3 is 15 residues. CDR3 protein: CASSPEGGTRGEQYF. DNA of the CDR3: TGCGCCAGCAGCCCCGAGGGCGGGACTAGAGGTGAGCAGTACTTC.

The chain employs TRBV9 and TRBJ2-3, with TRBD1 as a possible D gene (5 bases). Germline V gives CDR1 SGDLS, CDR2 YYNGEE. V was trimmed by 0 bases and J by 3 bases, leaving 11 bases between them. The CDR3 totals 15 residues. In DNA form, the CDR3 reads TGTGCCAGCAGCGTAGCGAAGGGGTGGACAGATACGCAGTATTTT. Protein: CASSVAKGWTDTQYF.

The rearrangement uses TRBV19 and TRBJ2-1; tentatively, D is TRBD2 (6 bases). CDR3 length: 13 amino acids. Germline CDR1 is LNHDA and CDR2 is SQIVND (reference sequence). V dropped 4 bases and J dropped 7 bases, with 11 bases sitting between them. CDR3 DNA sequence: TGTGCCAGTAGTACGACTAGACGGAATGAGCAGTTCTTC. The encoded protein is CASSTTRRNEQFF.

CDR3 nucleotide sequence: TGTGCCACCAGCAGAAAGATACCGGGACTAGCGGGACCCAAGTCCTACAATGAGCAGTTCTTC. Its protein is CATSRKIPGLAGPKSYNEQFF. The rearrangement links TRBV15 to TRBJ2-1; TRBD2 matches at 13 bases. The CDR3 totals 21 residues. Germline lookup yields CDR1 LNHNV and CDR2 YYDKDF (reference sequence). V was clipped by 2 bases and J by 1 base; unmatched bases: 14.

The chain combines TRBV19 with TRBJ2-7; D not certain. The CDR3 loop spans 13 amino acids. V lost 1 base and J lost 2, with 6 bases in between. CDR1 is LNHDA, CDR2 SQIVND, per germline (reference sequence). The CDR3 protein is CASSIGSTYEQYF. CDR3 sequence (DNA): TGTGCCAGTAGTATAGGATCTACCTACGAGCAGTACTTC.

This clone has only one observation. CDR3: CASSLRGGADGYTF. The CDR3 nucleotides read TGTGCCAGCAGCCTCCGCGGTGGGGCGGATGGCTACACCTTC. The chain combines TRBV5-4 with TRBJ1-2; tentative D call: TRBD1 (5 bases). Per germline, CDR1 SGHNT and CDR2 YYREEE (reference sequence). There are 14 residues in the CDR3. Trimming shortened V by 4 bases and J by 6 bases, and 16 bases separated the two germline ends.

The CDR3 bases are TGTGCCAGCAGCGTAGATGGGGGGGGGACAGGGTTTGAAAAACTGTTTTTT. Protein: CASSVDGGGTGFEKLFF. This sequence joins TRBV9 and TRBJ1-4; TRBD1 agrees at 9 bases. J gave up 7 bases and V 0 bases, and 10 bases lay outside the gene matches. Looked up from germline, CDR1 is SGDLS and CDR2 is YYNGEE. This CDR3 spans 17 amino acids.

CDR3 residues: CASSERLGDEQFF. CDR3 sequence (DNA): TGTGCCAGCAGTGAACGTTTGGGCGATGAGCAGTTCTTC. V is TRBV6-1 and J is TRBJ2-1, with no clear D. Trimming shortened V by 2 bases and J by 8 bases, and 10 bases separated the two germline ends. Germline lookup yields CDR1 MNHNS and CDR2 SASEGT. This CDR3 has 13 amino acids.

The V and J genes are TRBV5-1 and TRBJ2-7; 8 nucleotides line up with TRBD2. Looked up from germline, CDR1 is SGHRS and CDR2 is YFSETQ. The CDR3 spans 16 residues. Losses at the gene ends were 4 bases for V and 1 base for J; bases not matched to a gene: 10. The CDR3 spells CASSQGGSGISYEQYF. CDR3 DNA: TGCGCCAGCAGCCAGGGCGGTAGCGGGATTTCCTACGAGCAGTACTTC.

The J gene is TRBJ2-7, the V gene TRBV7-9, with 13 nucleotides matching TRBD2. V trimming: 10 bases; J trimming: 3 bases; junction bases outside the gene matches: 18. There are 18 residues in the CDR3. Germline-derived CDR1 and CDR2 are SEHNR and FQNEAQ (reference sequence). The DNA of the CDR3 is TGTGCCACCATACTCCCCCACATCGGGACTAGCGGGAACTACGAGCAGTACTTC. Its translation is CATILPHIGTSGNYEQYF.

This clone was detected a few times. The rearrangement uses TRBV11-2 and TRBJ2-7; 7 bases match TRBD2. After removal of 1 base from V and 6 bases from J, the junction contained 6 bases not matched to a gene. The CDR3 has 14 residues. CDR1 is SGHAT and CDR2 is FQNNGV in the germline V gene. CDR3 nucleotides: TGTGCCAGCAGCTTAGGGCGGGAGTCGCGCGAGCAGTACTTC. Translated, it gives CASSLGRESREQYF.

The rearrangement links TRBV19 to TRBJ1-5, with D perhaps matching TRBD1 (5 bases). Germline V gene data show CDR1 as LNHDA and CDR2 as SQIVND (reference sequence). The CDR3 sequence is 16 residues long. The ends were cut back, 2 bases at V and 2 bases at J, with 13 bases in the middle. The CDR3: CASSIRGYMGNQPQHF. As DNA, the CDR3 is TGTGCCAGTAGTATACGGGGGTATATGGGCAATCAGCCCCAGCATTTT.

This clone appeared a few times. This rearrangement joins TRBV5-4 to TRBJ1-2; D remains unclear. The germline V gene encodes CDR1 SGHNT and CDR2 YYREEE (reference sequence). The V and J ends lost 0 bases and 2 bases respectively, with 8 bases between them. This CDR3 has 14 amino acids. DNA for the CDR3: TGTGCCAGCAGCTTGGCCCTGGGCAACTATGGCTACACCTTC. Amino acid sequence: CASSLALGNYGYTF.

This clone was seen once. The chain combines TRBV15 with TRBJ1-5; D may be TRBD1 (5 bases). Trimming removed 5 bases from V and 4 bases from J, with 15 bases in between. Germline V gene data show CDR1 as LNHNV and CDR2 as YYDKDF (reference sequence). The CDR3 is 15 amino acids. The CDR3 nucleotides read TGTGCCACCAGCGCCCTGGCAGGGAAGAATCAGCCCCAGCATTTT. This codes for CATSALAGKNQPQHF.

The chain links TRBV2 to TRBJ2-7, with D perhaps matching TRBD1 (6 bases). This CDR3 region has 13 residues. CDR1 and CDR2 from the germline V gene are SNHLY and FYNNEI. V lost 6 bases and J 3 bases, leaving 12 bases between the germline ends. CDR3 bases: TGTGCCAGCAGAGAGGGACACAACTACGAGCAGTACTTC. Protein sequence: CASREGHNYEQYF. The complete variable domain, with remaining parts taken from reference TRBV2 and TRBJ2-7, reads EPEVTQTPSHQVTQMGQEVILRCVPISNHLYFYWYRQILGQKVEFLVSFYNNEISEKSEIFDDQFSVERPDGSNFTLKIRSTKLEDSAMYFCASREGHNYEQYFGPGTRLTVT.